The source of this T cell receptor beta chain is a study of T cells in Graves' hyperthyroidism and ophthalmopathy. Details on this clonotype: Its antigen is not identified.

Amplification of TCR beta CDR3 regions was performed using RNA transcripts as template. The HTBI set primed first-round TCR CDR3 RT-PCR. TCRdb reprocessed the multiplex PCR reads with MiXCR, giving one entry per CDR3 protein. Seen here are approximately 590,000 distinct CDR3 sequences, 40% to 55% observed once, and the top ten hold roughly 8.2%. CDR1 and CDR2 from the germline V gene are LGHNA and YNFKEQ. The CDR3 sequence is 14 residues long. V gave up 6 bases and J gave up 7 bases; unmatched junction bases: 8. Study results and limitations: Clonotypes that were expanded in thyroid above 0.001 mostly appeared in blood too.

The chain employs TRBV4-2 and TRBJ2-7, with 11 nucleotides matching TRBD1. The receptor's source is a woman aged 18-29 years with Graves' hyperthyroidism. Sequencing was carried out using peripheral blood or thyroid tissue (not recorded which). CDR3 sequence: CASSLGQGAWEQYF. CDR3 nucleotides: TGTGCCAGCAGTCTAGGACAGGGGGCTTGGGAGCAGTACTTC.